A single sample is the source of the 32 T cell receptor beta chains below, sequenced in a study of a mutant IDH1 vaccine in newly diagnosed glioma. Time point specified: baseline, week 1 (first vaccination visit). As for treatment: pre-vaccination baseline after standard-of-care therapy. Sequencing was performed with immunoSEQ multiplex PCR; in TCRdb, only in-frame clones are kept and a portion is missing. Here the sample spans 65,000 to 70,000 clones, approximately 86% being singletons. Here the sequenced sample was PBMCs, taken from a glioma patient treated with radiotherapy, temozolomide or both. Receptor source: a man aged 25 to 45 with glioma.

V is TRBV15 and J is TRBJ1-3; 8 bases are shared with TRBD1. V shed 0 bases, J shed 4 bases, and the junction held 8 bases outside the gene matches. CDR1 is LNHNV and CDR2 is YYDKDF in the germline V gene (reference sequence). The CDR3 has 17 residues. The CDR3 DNA sequence: TGTGCCACCAGCAGAGACAGGGGGCTAAAAGGAGGAAACACCATATATTTT. Its translation is CATSRDRGLKGGNTIYF.

V and J are TRBV15 and TRBJ2-7; D not certain. Germline V gives CDR1 LNHNV, CDR2 YYDKDF (reference sequence). There are 14 residues in the CDR3. V lost 1 base and J 3 bases, leaving 10 bases between the germline ends. CDR3 DNA sequence: TGTGCCACCAGCAGAGGGGGATTCCTCTACGAGCAGTACTTC. Translated, it gives CATSRGGFLYEQYF.

The V and J genes are TRBV5-5 and TRBJ2-3, with D perhaps TRBD1 or TRBD2 (5 bases each). Germline CDR1 is SGHKS and CDR2 is YYEKEE (reference sequence). V lost 1 base and J 2 bases, leaving 11 bases between the germline ends. This CDR3 contains 15 residues. The CDR3 is CASSLYSGPTDTQYF. CDR3 bases: TGTGCCAGCAGCTTGTATTCGGGACCCACAGATACGCAGTATTTT.

This rearrangement joins TRBV7-9 to TRBJ1-2; D is possibly TRBD1 (5 bases). The CDR3 consists of 15 residues. V was trimmed by 5 bases and J by 3 bases, leaving 16 bases between them. Germline lookup yields CDR1 SEHNR and CDR2 FQNEAQ (reference sequence). The chain's CDR3 is CASSGGLLGDYGYTF. The CDR3 nucleotides are TGTGCCAGCAGCGGGGGACTCCTAGGAGACTATGGCTACACCTTC.

CDR3 residues: CASSLKVDSSFSYEQYF. DNA of the CDR3: TGCGCCAGCAGCTTGAAGGTCGACAGTTCTTTCTCCTACGAGCAGTACTTC. The V and J genes are TRBV5-1 and TRBJ2-7, with D perhaps TRBD1 (5 bases). Trimming left V 1 base short and J 0 bases short, with 17 bases between. Per the germline V gene, CDR1 is SGHRS and CDR2 is YFSETQ. The CDR3 sequence is 17 residues long.

The chain uses TRBV11-3 and TRBJ2-1, with TRBD1 matching 7 bases. Germline-derived CDR1 and CDR2 are SGHNT and YENEEA. V lost 5 bases and J lost 3; bases outside the gene matches: 7. The CDR3 consists of 15 residues. For the CDR3, the DNA is TGTGCCAGCAGCCCGGGACAGACCCGCTACAATGAGCAGTTCTTC. This codes for CASSPGQTRYNEQFF.

This chain links TRBV6-1 with TRBJ2-1; TRBD2 aligns across 12 bases. CDR1 and CDR2 from the germline V gene are MNHNS and SASEGT. CDR3 length equals 15 residues. The V gene end was trimmed by 3 bases and the J gene end by 7 bases; junction bases not matched to a gene: 4. The CDR3 nucleotides read TGTGCCAGCAGTGAGTCCCTAGCGGGAGGGAATGAGCAGTTCTTC. It yields the protein CASSESLAGGNEQFF.

The chain is built from TRBV18 and TRBJ1-2, with D possibly being TRBD1 (6 bases). Per the germline V gene, CDR1 is KGHSH and CDR2 is LQKENI. The ends were cut back, 1 base at V and 4 bases at J, with 19 bases in the middle. This CDR3 comprises 17 residues. CDR3 residues: CASSPRGRQENGYGYTF. In DNA form, the CDR3 reads TGTGCCAGCTCACCACGGGGTAGACAGGAAAATGGCTATGGCTACACCTTC.

This chain connects TRBV7-9 to TRBJ2-7, with D unclear. The CDR3 loop spans 15 amino acids. The V and J ends lost 3 bases and 3 bases respectively, with 15 bases between them. CDR1 and CDR2 from the germline V gene are SEHNR and FQNEAQ (reference sequence). The CDR3 reads CASSFASGRHYEQYF. CDR3 bases: TGTGCCAGCAGCTTTGCGAGTGGTCGTCACTACGAGCAGTACTTC.

This clone was picked up a small number of times. This rearrangement joins TRBV12-5 to TRBJ2-5; no clear D gene. V was cut by 4 bases and J by 1 base, with 10 bases left in between. The CDR3 loop spans 14 amino acids. Germline V gene data show CDR1 as LGHNT and CDR2 as FRNRAP. This CDR3 is CASGSRPLQETQYF. CDR3 coding DNA: TGTGCTAGTGGTTCCCGTCCCCTCCAAGAGACCCAGTACTTC.

This chain links TRBV13 with TRBJ1-4, with D maybe TRBD1 (5 bases). The CDR3 contains 14 residues. The germline V gene has CDR1 PRHDT and CDR2 FYEKMQ (reference sequence). V was trimmed by 5 bases and J by 7 bases, leaving 14 bases between them. The CDR3 protein is CASSARGEGEKLFF. In DNA form, the CDR3 reads TGTGCCAGCAGCGCGAGAGGGGAAGGTGAAAAACTGTTTTTT.

The chain uses TRBV6-4 and TRBJ2-3, with 7 bases aligning to TRBD1. Losses at the gene ends were 6 bases for V and 2 bases for J; bases not matched to a gene: 2. Germline V gives CDR1 MRHNA, CDR2 SNTAGT. CDR3 size: 13 residues. CDR3 sequence (DNA): TGTGCCAGCAGGGGACAGCTCACAGATACGCAGTATTTT. The encoded protein is CASRGQLTDTQYF.

The chain uses TRBV29-1 and TRBJ1-1, with D tentatively TRBD1 (6 bases). Germline CDR1 and CDR2: SQVTM and ANQGSEA. V gave up 7 bases and J gave up 4 bases, with 16 bases separating them. The CDR3 is made up of 13 amino acids. Here the CDR3 DNA reads TGCAGCGATTCGACAGGCTGGGGCACTGAAGCTTTCTTT. This sequence encodes CSDSTGWGTEAFF.

The chain couples TRBV6-5 to TRBJ1-5; no firm D call. The CDR3 covers 14 residues. V lost 5 bases to trimming and J lost 11 bases, with 19 bases between them. The germline CDR1 and CDR2 sequences are MNHEY and SVGAGI. The CDR3 region is CASSPLPPNSAQHF. In DNA form, the CDR3 reads TGTGCCAGCAGTCCACTCCCCCCAAATTCGGCCCAGCATTTT.

This clone was picked up one time. V and J are TRBV27 and TRBJ2-1; 7 bases agree with TRBD2. Germline V gives CDR1 MNHEY, CDR2 SMNVEV (reference sequence). J was trimmed by 2 bases and V by 5 bases; bases with no gene match: 3. There are 14 residues in the CDR3. CDR3: CASSGGLAYNEQFF. CDR3 DNA: TGTGCCAGCAGTGGAGGACTAGCCTACAATGAGCAGTTCTTC.

The CDR3 DNA follows: TGCGCCAGCAGCCAAGATACCAGGCGGGGGTTCTACGAGCAGTACTTC. It is translated as CASSQDTRRGFYEQYF. This chain uses TRBV4-1 with TRBJ2-7, with 7 bases lining up with TRBD2. The junction had 8 bases not matched to a gene; V was cut back by 0 bases and J by 3 bases. The germline CDR1 and CDR2 sequences are MGHRA and YSYEKL. CDR3 length: 16 amino acids.

The chain carries TRBV11-2 and TRBJ1-4, with unresolved D. CDR3 length equals 13 residues. Trimming cost V 3 bases and J 8 bases, with 10 bases left between them. Germline V CDR1 and CDR2: SGHAT, FQNNGV. CDR3 loop: CASSFAGWEKLFF. In nucleotides, the CDR3 is TGTGCCAGCAGCTTTGCGGGATGGGAAAAACTGTTTTTT. Full variable domain (missing parts from reference TRBV11-2 and TRBJ1-4): EAGVAQSPRYKIIEKRQSVAFWCNPISGHATLYWYQQILGQGPKLLIQFQNNGVVDDSQLPKDRFSAERLKGVDSTLKIQPAKLEDSAVYLCASSFAGWEKLFFGSGTQLSVL.

The rearrangement joins TRBV4-1 to TRBJ2-7, with 10 positions matching TRBD1. The germline V gene has CDR1 MGHRA and CDR2 YSYEKL. Trimming took 1 base from V and 7 from J; bases not matched to a gene: 13. The CDR3 spans 17 residues. The CDR3 nucleotides are TGCGCCAGCAGCCAAGTCTCTCTACGGGACAGGGGTTGGGAGCAGTACTTC. Its protein product is CASSQVSLRDRGWEQYF.

This clone was counted a single time. The V and J genes are TRBV6-6 and TRBJ2-7; 7 bases fit TRBD1. This CDR3 is built from 14 residues. Per germline, CDR1 MNHNY and CDR2 SVGAGI (reference sequence). V lost 2 bases to trimming and J lost 2 bases; unmatched junction nucleotides: 3. CDR3: CASSYQGQTYEQYF. CDR3 bases: TGTGCCAGCAGTTACCAGGGACAGACCTACGAGCAGTACTTC.

V is TRBV27 and J is TRBJ1-6; D is possibly TRBD1 (5 bases). V dropped 3 bases and J dropped 7 bases, with 13 bases sitting between them. Germline V gives CDR1 MNHEY, CDR2 SMNVEV (reference sequence). The CDR3 has 15 amino acids. In nucleotides, the CDR3 is TGTGCCAGCAGTTTGGCGGGGGTCATCAATTCACCCCTCCACTTT. Translated: CASSLAGVINSPLHF.

This sequence joins TRBV6-1 and TRBJ1-1, with a possible D match to TRBD1 (6 bases). Per the germline V gene, CDR1 is MNHNS and CDR2 is SASEGT. V dropped 5 bases and J dropped 3 bases, with 16 bases sitting between them. CDR3 length: 15 amino acids. The CDR3 nucleotides read TGTGCCAGCAGTCCGACAGGTTGGGGGTACACTGAAGCTTTCTTT. Protein sequence: CASSPTGWGYTEAFF.

The J gene is TRBJ2-6, the V gene TRBV7-7; D perhaps matches TRBD2 (5 bases). Germline V CDR1 and CDR2: SSHAT, FNYEAQ (reference sequence). The CDR3 is 16 residues long. The V end was cut by 5 bases, the J end by 0 bases, with 11 bases between. CDR3 DNA sequence: TGTGCCAGCAGCCCCGGACTGTACTCTGGGGCCAACGTCCTGACTTTC. Its protein is CASSPGLYSGANVLTF.

J is TRBJ2-7 and V is TRBV9; 9 bases match TRBD1. Germline V CDR1 and CDR2: SGDLS, YYNGEE. The junction had 7 bases not matched to a gene; V was cut back by 2 bases and J by 4 bases. The CDR3 has 15 residues. This chain's CDR3 is CASSVTIDRGYEQYF. The DNA for the CDR3 is TGTGCCAGCAGCGTCACTATTGACAGGGGGTACGAGCAGTACTTC.

The V gene is TRBV4-2, the J gene TRBJ1-3; 10 nucleotides match TRBD1. CDR1 and CDR2 (germline): LGHNA, YNFKEQ. The CDR3 totals 15 residues. With 5 bases clipped from V and 2 bases from J, the junction kept 3 bases outside the gene matches. The CDR3 loop is CASSFGQGAGNTIYF. CDR3 bases: TGTGCCAGCAGCTTTGGACAGGGGGCTGGAAACACCATATATTTT.

The chain uses TRBV9 and TRBJ1-5, with D hard to call. Trimming shortened V by 1 base and J by 0 bases, and 5 bases separated the two germline ends. CDR3 length equals 14 residues. Germline values: CDR1 SGDLS, CDR2 YYNGEE. CDR3 protein: CASSVTSSNQPQHF. CDR3 sequence (DNA): TGTGCCAGCAGCGTAACGAGTAGCAATCAGCCCCAGCATTTT.

The chain links TRBV7-9 to TRBJ1-1; maybe TRBD1 (5 bases). The CDR3 contains 16 residues. Germline V lookup: CDR1 SEHNR, CDR2 FQNEAQ (reference sequence). Between the trimmed V and J ends, which lost 5 bases and 1 base, there was a span of 17 bases. The CDR3 is CASSHPSGGSNTEAFF. For the CDR3, the DNA is TGTGCCAGCAGCCACCCCAGTGGGGGGTCGAACACTGAAGCTTTCTTT.

The chain employs TRBV5-1 and TRBJ2-2; 8 bases agree with TRBD2. Germline V gives CDR1 SGHRS, CDR2 YFSETQ. The junction had 13 bases not matched to a gene; V was cut back by 3 bases and J by 0 bases. The CDR3 covers 19 residues. The CDR3 protein is CASSSNLVGLATNTGELFF. The CDR3, as DNA: TGCGCCAGCAGCTCAAACCTAGTAGGACTAGCAACGAACACCGGGGAGCTGTTTTTT.

This clone was observed a single time. The V call is TRBV19, the J call TRBJ1-6, with D possibly matching TRBD1 (6 bases). Looked up from germline, CDR1 is LNHDA and CDR2 is SQIVND (reference sequence). The CDR3 extends over 16 amino acids. V gave up 7 bases and J gave up 7 bases, with 20 bases separating them. This CDR3 reads CASTSSPGHWNSPLHF. CDR3 DNA: TGTGCCAGTACCTCAAGCCCGGGACACTGGAATTCACCCCTCCACTTT.

The chain has TRBV9 and TRBJ2-3; tentatively, D is TRBD1 (6 bases). The germline V gene encodes CDR1 SGDLS and CDR2 YYNGEE. V lost 2 bases to trimming and J lost 2 bases, with 9 bases between them. This CDR3 has 14 amino acids. The CDR3 spells CASSVPGVTDTQYF. DNA of the CDR3: TGTGCCAGCAGCGTGCCAGGGGTCACAGATACGCAGTATTTT.

Details on this clone: The identical CDR3 is also encoded by other nucleotide sequences in the sample. V usage is TRBV7-9 and J usage is TRBJ2-4; D might be TRBD2 (5 bases). This CDR3 contains 16 residues. Trimming pared 2 bases from V and 0 bases from J, leaving 11 bases between. CDR1 is SEHNR and CDR2 is FQNEAQ in the germline V gene (reference sequence). The CDR3 sequence: CASSLSSGLAKNIQYF. CDR3 in DNA: TGTGCCAGCAGCTTATCGTCGGGGTTAGCCAAAAACATTCAGTACTTC.

The rearrangement uses TRBV11-2 and TRBJ1-1, with D unresolved. V was cut by 6 bases and J by 2 bases, with 10 bases left in between. CDR1 SGHAT and CDR2 FQNNGV come from the germline V gene. This CDR3 spans 13 amino acids. DNA of the CDR3: TGTGCCAGCAGGATGGAGGGCAACACTGAAGCTTTCTTT. Encoded protein: CASRMEGNTEAFF.

The chain couples TRBV6-5 to TRBJ1-2; possible D gene TRBD1, 6 bases. The length of the CDR3 is 14 residues. CDR1 is MNHEY, CDR2 SVGAGI, per germline. Trimming shortened V by 4 bases and J by 4 bases, and 13 bases separated the two germline ends. The CDR3 region is CASSSYRDPYGYTF. CDR3 bases: TGTGCCAGCAGTTCATACAGGGATCCCTATGGCTACACCTTC.